This paragraph reports one TCR beta chain. Which antigen it targets is not known. Per-nucleotide qualities are absent, and no much larger clonotype sits a single base away. Data came from an Illumina HiSeq 2000. TCR beta chain libraries were generated by multiplex PCR amplification. The amplified TCR beta chain products were analyzed by high-throughput sequencing. TCRdb reran the public reads through fastp at Q25 and MiXCR, keeping productive beta chains. Every distinct CDR3 protein forms one entry, paired with its most common genes and DNA. A total of 150,000 to 200,000 distinct CDR3 sequences appear in this sample, 30% to 35% of them only once. In total, the top ten clones hold approximately 4.2% of the sample. This sample was taken from a study of breast tumors, draining lymph nodes, adjacent tissues (dated by TCRdb to about 2016). Describing the broader study: Breast cancer patients provided tumor, adjacent nontumor tissue and axillary lymph nodes, and the study compared the TCR beta repertoires across these three sources. In human breast cancer, the study set out to assess how tumor, surrounding tissue and draining lymph node repertoires relate to one another and whether T cells might be exchanged between them. What the authors observed across the whole study: A scenario in which most tumor T cells derive from the lymph node and then expand within tumor tissue was judged to be consistent with the data. The similarity between tumor and nontumor tissue repertoires was significantly greater in luminal-like breast cancer than in basal-like breast cancer. T-cell repertoire diversity in tumors was found to be lower than in lymph nodes but higher than in nontumor tissue, and preferential V and J gene usage was observed. The study presented the conclusion that tumor T cells originate in lymph nodes as consistent with a hypothesis, not as something directly demonstrated.

Lymph node samples were obtained from the axillary draining lymph nodes of breast cancer patients. The CDR3 runs 15 amino acids, cysteine and phenylalanine included. Only the CDR3 part of the read is kept: 45 bases, read in frame from the first base. CDR1 and CDR2, per the germline V gene, are MRHNA and SNTAGT. V was cut back by 2 bases and J by 4 bases, leaving a gap of 14 bases between them. The material sequenced was axillary lymph node tissue. The sequence came from a female donor with breast cancer. Some clones in this sample may be carry-over from other donors' samples. The chain is assembled from TRBV6-4 and TRBJ1-2; the D gene cannot be resolved reliably. The DNA reads TGTGCCAGCAGTGACCATCGTCGGGCGTCCTATGGCTACACCTTC. It translates to CASSDHRRASYGYTF.